This TCR beta chain was identified during a study of blood T cells in healthy people across ages. Study background: Per two T cells, template switching captured roughly one barcoded beta molecule. Study-wide results and caveats: Age brought a roughly linear fall in TCR beta diversity measured per million T cells.

Alongside a J-beta primer mix, a sample-barcoded 5' primer served in a second PCR lasting roughly 7 to 12 cycles. In TCRdb, the 5' RACE reads were re-called with MiXCR into one record per CDR3 protein. This sample has about 1.6 million distinct CDR3 sequences, with about 32% found just once. There are 16 residues in the CDR3. With 3 bases removed from V and 4 bases from J, the gap between germline ends came to 18 bases. Germline V gives CDR1 ENHRY, CDR2 SYGVKD. Isolated PBMCs totaled at least 7 million in each sample. Points on this clonotype: The target antigen is unknown.

The sample taken for sequencing was blood. The chain links TRBV10-3 to TRBJ1-2; D gene unclear. The sequence derives from a woman in her twenties or thirties in good health. CDR3 sequence: CAISDPAASLGYGYTF. The CDR3 DNA sequence: TGTGCCATCAGTGATCCCGCCGCCTCCCTTGGCTATGGCTACACCTTC.